This is a list of T cell receptor beta chains from one sample in a study of shared T cell receptors in the human thymus. The data were produced by immunoSEQ multiplex PCR, yet TCRdb's version contains in-frame clones alone and is incomplete. The table records roughly 700,000 clones, approximately 87% of them present only once. Another study also made use of these data, one on human thymus T cells.

The specimen was thymocytes. The source of these receptors is a boy younger than two with a congenital heart defect. Each CDR3 is given with its conserved first and last residue. The D gene is left open where the match is weak. Size values are once, few and many counts, or a class for expanded clones, and some rows have none.

j_gene: TRBJ2-5; abundance: .; v_gene: TRBV5-1; d_gene: .; CDR3aa: CASSLDRLEETQYF; CDR3nt: TGCGCCAGCAGCTTGGATCGGCTAGAAGAGACCCAGTACTTC
j_gene: TRBJ1-4; abundance: .; v_gene: TRBV7-6; d_gene: TRBD1; CDR3aa: CASSLAPLGQGAFEKLFF; CDR3nt: TGTGCCAGCAGCTTAGCCCCGCTCGGCCAGGGGGCATTTGAAAAACTGTTTTTT
j_gene: TRBJ2-1; abundance: .; v_gene: TRBV27; d_gene: TRBD1; CDR3aa: CASSFDRGHEQFF; CDR3nt: TGTGCCAGCAGTTTTGACAGGGGCCATGAGCAGTTCTTC
j_gene: TRBJ2-7; abundance: .; v_gene: TRBV6-5; d_gene: TRBD1; CDR3aa: CASSAQRTGRNEQYF; CDR3nt: TGTGCCAGCAGTGCCCAACGGACAGGTCGGAACGAGCAGTACTTC
j_gene: TRBJ1-2; abundance: .; v_gene: TRBV15; d_gene: .; CDR3aa: CATSRAGLGYGYTF; CDR3nt: TGTGCCACCAGCAGAGCGGGACTTGGCTATGGCTACACCTTC
j_gene: TRBJ2-7; abundance: .; v_gene: TRBV14; d_gene: TRBD1; CDR3aa: CASSQDPSDRVYEQYF; CDR3nt: TGTGCCAGCAGCCAAGACCCCTCGGACAGGGTTTACGAGCAGTACTTC
j_gene: TRBJ2-7; abundance: .; v_gene: TRBV14; d_gene: TRBD1; CDR3aa: CASSQDLGTGSAEQYF; CDR3nt: TGTGCCAGCAGCCAAGATTTGGGGACAGGGTCGGCCGAGCAGTACTTC
j_gene: TRBJ2-5; abundance: .; v_gene: TRBV27; d_gene: TRBD2; CDR3aa: CASSFRVAGVETQYF; CDR3nt: TGTGCCAGCAGTTTCCGGGTAGCGGGAGTGGAGACCCAGTACTTC
j_gene: TRBJ1-2; abundance: .; v_gene: TRBV13; d_gene: .; CDR3aa: CASSLGGGGYTF; CDR3nt: TGTGCCAGCAGCTTAGGGGGGGGTGGCTACACCTTC
j_gene: TRBJ2-2; abundance: .; v_gene: TRBV13; d_gene: .; CDR3aa: CASSLAGSETLYPRELFF; CDR3nt: TGTGCCAGCAGCTTAGCAGGTAGCGAGACCCTGTACCCCAGGGAGCTGTTTTTT
j_gene: TRBJ2-7; abundance: once; v_gene: TRBV4-2; d_gene: TRBD2; CDR3aa: CASSPSSAGVPGPVSYEQYF; CDR3nt: TGTGCCAGCAGCCCCTCGTCAGCGGGAGTTCCTGGGCCCGTCTCCTACGAGCAGTACTTC
j_gene: TRBJ2-5; abundance: .; v_gene: TRBV9; d_gene: .; CDR3aa: CASSVGLGGQETQYF; CDR3nt: TGTGCCAGCAGCGTAGGACTCGGGGGCCAAGAGACCCAGTACTTC
j_gene: TRBJ2-1; abundance: .; v_gene: TRBV20-1; d_gene: .; CDR3aa: CSRGALNEQFF; CDR3nt: TGCAGTCGGGGGGCCCTCAATGAGCAGTTCTTC
j_gene: TRBJ1-1; abundance: .; v_gene: TRBV6-6; d_gene: .; CDR3aa: CASSYSHLDSLLRAFF; CDR3nt: TGTGCCAGCAGTTACTCCCACTTGGACAGTCTCCTGAGAGCTTTCTTT
j_gene: TRBJ1-2; abundance: .; v_gene: TRBV19; d_gene: TRBD1; CDR3aa: CASSIQGARGGYTF; CDR3nt: TGTGCCAGTAGTATCCAGGGGGCGCGGGGTGGCTACACCTTC
j_gene: TRBJ2-7; abundance: .; v_gene: TRBV5-1; d_gene: TRBD1; CDR3aa: CASSLMGLDRLFYEQYF; CDR3nt: TGCGCCAGCAGCTTGATGGGTTTGGACAGGCTATTCTACGAGCAGTACTTC
j_gene: TRBJ2-7; abundance: once; v_gene: TRBV6-5; d_gene: .; CDR3aa: CASRGVREQYF; CDR3nt: TGTGCCAGCAGGGGTGTGAGGGAGCAGTACTTC